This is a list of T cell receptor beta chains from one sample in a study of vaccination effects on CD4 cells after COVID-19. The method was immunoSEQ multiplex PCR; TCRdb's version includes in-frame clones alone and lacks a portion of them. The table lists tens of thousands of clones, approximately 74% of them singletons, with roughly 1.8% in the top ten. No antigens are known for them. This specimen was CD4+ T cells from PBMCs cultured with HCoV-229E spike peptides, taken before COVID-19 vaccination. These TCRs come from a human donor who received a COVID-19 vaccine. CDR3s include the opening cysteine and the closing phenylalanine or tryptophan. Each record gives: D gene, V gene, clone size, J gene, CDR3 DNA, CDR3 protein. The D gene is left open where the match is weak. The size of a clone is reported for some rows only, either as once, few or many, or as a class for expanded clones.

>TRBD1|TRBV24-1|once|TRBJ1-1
TGTGCCACCAGTGATCCTGGACAGGCTGAAGCTTTCTTT
CATSDPGQAEAFF
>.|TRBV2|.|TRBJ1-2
TGTGCCAGCCGAATCAGGGATGGCTACACCTTC
CASRIRDGYTF
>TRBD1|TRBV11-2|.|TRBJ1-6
TGTGCCAGCAGCGTGGGACAGTCGAATTCACCCCTCCACTTT
CASSVGQSNSPLHF
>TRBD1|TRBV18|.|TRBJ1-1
TGTGCCAGCTCACCGGACAGGGCATGGAACACTGAAGCTTTCTTT
CASSPDRAWNTEAFF
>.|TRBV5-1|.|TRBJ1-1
TGCGCCAGCAGCTTGCGGGTGAACACTGAAGCTTTCTTT
CASSLRVNTEAFF
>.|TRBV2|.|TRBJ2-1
TGTGCCAGCAGTGATCCCGGGGGCCGATTGGGTGAGCAGTTCTTC
CASSDPGGRLGEQFF
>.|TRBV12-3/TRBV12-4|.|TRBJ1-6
TGTGCCAGCAGTTTTACAAGGAATTCACCCCTCCACTTT
CASSFTRNSPLHF
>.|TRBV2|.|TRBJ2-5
TGTGCCAGCAGTGTAGCAGGGTTCGGGGAGACCCAGTACTTC
CASSVAGFGETQYF
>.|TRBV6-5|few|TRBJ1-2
TGTGCCAGCAGGGGGGGGGCAGGAAGAGACTATGGCTACACCTTC
CASRGGAGRDYGYTF
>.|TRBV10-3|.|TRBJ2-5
TGTGCCATCAGTGACTTCCAAGAGACCCAGTACTTC
CAISDFQETQYF
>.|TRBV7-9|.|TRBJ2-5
TGTGCCAGCAGCACCAGGGGGGGAGAGACCCAGTACTTC
CASSTRGGETQYF
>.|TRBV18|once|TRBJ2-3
TGTGCCAGCTCAGGGCAGGGGTCAGATACGCAGTATTTT
CASSGQGSDTQYF
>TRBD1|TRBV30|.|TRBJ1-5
TGTGCCTGGAGTGCCTCCGGACAGGGAGGGTTTCAGCCCCAGCATTTT
CAWSASGQGGFQPQHF
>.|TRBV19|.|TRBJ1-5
TGTGCCAGTAGTGCCCGGGCTTATAGCAATCAGCCCCAGCATTTT
CASSARAYSNQPQHF
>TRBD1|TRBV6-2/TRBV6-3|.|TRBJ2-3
TGTGCCAGCAGCGACGGGGACAGGGGGATTGGCACAGATACGCAGTATTTT
CASSDGDRGIGTDTQYF
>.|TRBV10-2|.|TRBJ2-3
TGCGCCAGCAGACAGGGTTCGGGAGATACGCAGTATTTT
CASRQGSGDTQYF
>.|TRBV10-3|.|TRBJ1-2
TGTGCCATCAGGGACAGTGATAACTATGGCTACACCTTC
CAIRDSDNYGYTF
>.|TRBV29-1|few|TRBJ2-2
TGCAGCGTTATTGGTAGGGGAGCAATGAACACCGGGGAGCTGTTTTTT
CSVIGRGAMNTGELFF
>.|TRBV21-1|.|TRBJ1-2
TGTGCCAGCAGCCGTCACGAACAGGGGGGGGGAGGCTACACCTTC
CASSRHEQGGGGYTF
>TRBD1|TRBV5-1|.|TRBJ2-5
TGCGCCAGCAGCTTGGTTCCGACAGGGGAAGAGACCCAGTACTTC
CASSLVPTGEETQYF
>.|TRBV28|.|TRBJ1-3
TGTGCCAGCATACCCGACGGAAGTGGAAACACCATATATTTT
CASIPDGSGNTIYF
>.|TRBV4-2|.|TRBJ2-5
TGTGCCAGCAGCCAAGCGCTGGCTATCTGGGAGACCCAGTACTTC
CASSQALAIWETQYF
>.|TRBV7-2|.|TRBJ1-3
TGTGCCAGCAGCGGACGACTGTTCTCTGGAAACACCATATATTTT
CASSGRLFSGNTIYF
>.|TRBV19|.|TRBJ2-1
TGTGCCAGTAGTCTGGGCCTAAGAATTCCCAATGAGCAGTTCTTC
CASSLGLRIPNEQFF
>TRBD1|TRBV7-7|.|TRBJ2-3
TGTGCCAGCAGCTTGGGACAGGCAGATACGCAGTATTTT
CASSLGQADTQYF
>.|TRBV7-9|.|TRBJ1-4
TGTGCCAGCAGCTTAACAGGGTTTAATGAAAAACTGTTTTTT
CASSLTGFNEKLFF
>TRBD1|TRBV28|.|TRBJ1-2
TGTGCCAGCAGTAAACAGGGGAGGGTTGGCTACACCTTC
CASSKQGRVGYTF
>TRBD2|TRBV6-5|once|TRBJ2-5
TGTGCCAGCAGTCCTCTGGGGACTAGAGGGGAGACCCAGTACTTC
CASSPLGTRGETQYF
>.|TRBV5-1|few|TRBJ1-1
TGCGCCAGCAGCCGGGGGGAGAGGCAGTTGAACACTGAAGCTTTCTTT
CASSRGERQLNTEAFF
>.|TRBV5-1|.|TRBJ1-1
TGCGCCAGCAGCTTGGGCAGGGTGAACACTGAAGCTTTCTTT
CASSLGRVNTEAFF
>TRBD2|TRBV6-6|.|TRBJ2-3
TGTGCCAGCACCCCGGGGGGGGATACGCAGTATTTT
CASTPGGDTQYF
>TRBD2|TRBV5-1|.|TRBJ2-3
TGCGCCAGCAGGGTTAGCGGGGGCCTCACAGATACGCAGTATTTT
CASRVSGGLTDTQYF
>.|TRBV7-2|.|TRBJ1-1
TGTGCCAGCAGCTTAGTAGGGTGGGGCACTGAAGCTTTCTTT
CASSLVGWGTEAFF
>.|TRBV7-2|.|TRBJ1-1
TGTGCCAGCAGCTTAGGGGCGAACACTGAAGCTTTCTTT
CASSLGANTEAFF
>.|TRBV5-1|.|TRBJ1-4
TGCGCCAGCAGTATAGGGGGGGGTGAAAAACTGTTTTTT
CASSIGGGEKLFF
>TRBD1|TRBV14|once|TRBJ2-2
TGTGCCAGCAGCCAAAAGCAGGGGGTCGTCACCGGGGAGCTGTTTTTT
CASSQKQGVVTGELFF
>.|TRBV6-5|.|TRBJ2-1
TGTGCCAGCAGTTACGAGGGGGGCCGGCGCAATGAGCAGTTCTTC
CASSYEGGRRNEQFF
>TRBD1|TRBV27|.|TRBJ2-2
TGTGCCAGCAGTGCGCACGGACAGGGGGTCGGCGGGGAGCTGTTTTTT
CASSAHGQGVGGELFF
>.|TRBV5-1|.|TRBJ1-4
TGCGCCAGCAGCTTGGTGGGAGCAACTAATGAAAAACTGTTTTTT
CASSLVGATNEKLFF
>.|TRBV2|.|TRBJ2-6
TGTGCCAGCAGTGTAGAAGGATTTGGGGCCAACGTCCTGACTTTC
CASSVEGFGANVLTF
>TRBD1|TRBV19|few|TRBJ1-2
TGTGCCAGTAGTCCCCCTCTGTGGACAGGAAACTATGGCTACACCTTC
CASSPPLWTGNYGYTF
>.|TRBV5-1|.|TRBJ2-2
TGCGCCAGCAGCTCCTACCTAGACAACGCCGGGGAGCTGTTTTTT
CASSSYLDNAGELFF
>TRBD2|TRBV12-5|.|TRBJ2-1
TGTGCTAGTGGTTTGCGGTCTAGCGGGGGGAGAGACAATGAGCAGTTCTTC
CASGLRSSGGRDNEQFF
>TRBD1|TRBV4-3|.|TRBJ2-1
TGCGCCAGCAGCCAAGCACAGGGGTACAATGAGCAGTTCTTC
CASSQAQGYNEQFF
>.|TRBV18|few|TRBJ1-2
TGTGCCAGCTCACCCAACCCAGGGAATAACTATGGCTACACCTTC
CASSPNPGNNYGYTF
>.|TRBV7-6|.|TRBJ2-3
TGTGCCAGCAGCCCCAGCTGGGGCCCAACAGATACGCAGTATTTT
CASSPSWGPTDTQYF
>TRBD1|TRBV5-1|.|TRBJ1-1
TGCGCCAGCAGCGTTGGGACAGGAGAGACTGAAGCTTTCTTT
CASSVGTGETEAFF
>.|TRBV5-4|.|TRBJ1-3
TGTGCCAGCAGCTTGGTGTCAGGGCCTGGAAACACCATATATTTT
CASSLVSGPGNTIYF
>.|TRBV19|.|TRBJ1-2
TGTGCCAGTAGTACTGGCGATGGCTATGGCTACACCTTC
CASSTGDGYGYTF
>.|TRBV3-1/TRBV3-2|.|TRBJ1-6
TGTGCCAGCAGCCAAGGGCGTGCTCTCAATAATTCACCCCTCCACTTT
CASSQGRALNNSPLHF
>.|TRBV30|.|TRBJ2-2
TGTGCCTGGAGTGTATCTAAAACCGGGGAGCTGTTTTTT
CAWSVSKTGELFF
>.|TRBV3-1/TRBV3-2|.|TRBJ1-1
TGTGCCAGCAGCCATCCAGGATCGAACACTGAAGCTTTCTTT
CASSHPGSNTEAFF
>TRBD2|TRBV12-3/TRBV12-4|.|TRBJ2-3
TGTGCCAGCAGATTCGCTAGCGGATCGACGCAGTATTTT
CASRFASGSTQYF
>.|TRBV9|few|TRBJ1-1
TGTGCCAGCAGCGGGGGGGGAGGCCCCCAAGCTTTCTTT
CASSGGGGPQAFF
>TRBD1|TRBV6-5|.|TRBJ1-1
TGTGCCAGCACCCGACAGGGCTGGGACACTGAAGCTTTCTTT
CASTRQGWDTEAFF